A few counts support the clone carrying this T cell receptor beta chain. The data derive from a study of early T cells in non-severe SARS-CoV-2 infection. On the study more broadly: Bulk RNA isolated from unsorted whole blood underwent sequencing; chains were not paired.

CDR1 and CDR2 from the germline V gene are SQVTM and ANQGSEA. The CDR3 extends over 12 amino acids. The V end was cut by 5 bases, the J end by 7 bases, with 12 bases between. Unique molecular identifiers were affixed to single, distinct cDNA molecules. From the 5' RACE reads, TCRdb called clonotypes with MiXCR, one entry per CDR3 protein. The table includes about 76,000 distinct CDR3 sequences, around 11% detected once. Source material: whole blood. The clonotype originates from an adult who was a healthcare worker with PCR-confirmed SARS-CoV-2 infection or an uninfected control (not recorded which). J is TRBJ2-1 and V is TRBV29-1, with D possibly matching TRBD1 (6 bases). CDR3 amino acids: CSVSKGGNEQFF. Written as DNA, the CDR3 is TGCAGCGTTTCCAAAGGGGGAAATGAGCAGTTCTTC.